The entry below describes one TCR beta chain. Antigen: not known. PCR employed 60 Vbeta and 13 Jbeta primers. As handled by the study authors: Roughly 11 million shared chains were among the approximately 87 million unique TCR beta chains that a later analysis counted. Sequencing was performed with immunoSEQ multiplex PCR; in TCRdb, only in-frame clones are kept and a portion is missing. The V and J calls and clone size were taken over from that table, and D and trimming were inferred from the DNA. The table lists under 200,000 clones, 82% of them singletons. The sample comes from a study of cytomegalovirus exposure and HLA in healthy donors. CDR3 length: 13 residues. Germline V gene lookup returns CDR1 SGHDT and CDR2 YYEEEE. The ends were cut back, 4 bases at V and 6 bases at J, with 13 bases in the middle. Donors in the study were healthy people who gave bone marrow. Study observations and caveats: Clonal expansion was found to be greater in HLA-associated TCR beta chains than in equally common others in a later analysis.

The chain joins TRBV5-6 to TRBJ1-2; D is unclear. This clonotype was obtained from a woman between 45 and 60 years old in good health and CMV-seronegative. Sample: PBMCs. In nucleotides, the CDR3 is TGTGCCAGCAGCGTGGGCGGTGTGGATGGCTACACCTTC. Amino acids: CASSVGGVDGYTF.